Below are 6 T cell receptor beta chains sequenced from a single sample in a study of blood T cell repertoires in COVID-19. Assay used: immunoSEQ multiplex PCR; TCRdb lists only in-frame clones, some missing. The sample has about 130,000 clones, over 70% seen once; the top ten hold 3.8%. The sequencing input was peripheral blood. The source of these receptors is a woman in her 50s with acute or convalescent COVID-19.

This rearrangement joins TRBV5-4 to TRBJ1-6, with 7 bases identical to TRBD1. Germline V gives CDR1 SGHNT, CDR2 YYREEE (reference sequence). The CDR3 extends over 14 amino acids. The V and J ends lost 4 bases and 6 bases, in that order; junction bases with no gene match: 4. The CDR3 protein is CASSLRDSNSPLHF. The CDR3 region has the DNA TGTGCCAGCAGCCTCCGGGACAGTAATTCACCCCTCCACTTT.

This chain connects TRBV5-1 to TRBJ2-1; 9 bases fit TRBD1. The CDR3 consists of 15 residues. V shed 3 bases and J 7 bases; nucleotides not matched to a gene: 8. Germline V gives CDR1 SGHRS, CDR2 YFSETQ. Here the CDR3 DNA reads TGCGCCAGCAGCTCCGCTGGACAGGGGTCGAATGAGCAGTTCTTC. The encoded protein is CASSSAGQGSNEQFF.

The gene calls are TRBV6-2 or TRBV6-3 and TRBJ2-3; TRBD2 matches 11 bases. The CDR3 has 16 amino acids. The junction had 6 bases not matched to a gene; V was cut back by 2 bases and J by 5 bases. Germline-derived CDR1 and CDR2 are MNHEY and SVGEGT. CDR3 sequence (DNA): TGTGCCAGCAGTTACGAGATAGCGGGGGGGCGAGATACGCAGTATTTT. Its translation is CASSYEIAGGRDTQYF.

The gene calls are TRBV5-4 and TRBJ1-2, with 7 bases aligning to TRBD1. The V gene's germline CDR1 is SGHNT and CDR2 YYREEE (reference sequence). The CDR3 contains 14 residues. Trimming at V came to 0 bases and at J to 7 bases, leaving 6 bases not matched to a gene. The CDR3 DNA sequence: TGTGCCAGCAGCTTGGGTGAGGGGGCCTCTGGCTACACCTTC. As protein: CASSLGEGASGYTF.

The V and J genes are TRBV5-4 and TRBJ2-1; TRBD2 matches 11 bases. V gave up 2 bases and J gave up 2 bases; unmatched junction bases: 0. CDR1 is SGHNT and CDR2 is YYREEE in the germline V gene (reference sequence). This CDR3 is built from 15 residues. CDR3 in DNA: TGTGCCAGCAGCTTTAGCGGGAGGGCCTACAATGAGCAGTTCTTC. Translated: CASSFSGRAYNEQFF.

This clone was seen a few times. This chain uses TRBV2 with TRBJ1-2; tentatively, D is TRBD1 (5 bases). Germline CDR1 and CDR2: SNHLY and FYNNEI. The V gene lost 6 bases and the J gene lost 5 bases, with 19 bases spanning the gap. This CDR3 comprises 15 residues. The CDR3 spells CASRPPGVRGYGYTF. The CDR3 coding sequence is TGTGCCAGCAGACCCCCGGGGGTCCGCGGTTATGGCTACACCTTC.